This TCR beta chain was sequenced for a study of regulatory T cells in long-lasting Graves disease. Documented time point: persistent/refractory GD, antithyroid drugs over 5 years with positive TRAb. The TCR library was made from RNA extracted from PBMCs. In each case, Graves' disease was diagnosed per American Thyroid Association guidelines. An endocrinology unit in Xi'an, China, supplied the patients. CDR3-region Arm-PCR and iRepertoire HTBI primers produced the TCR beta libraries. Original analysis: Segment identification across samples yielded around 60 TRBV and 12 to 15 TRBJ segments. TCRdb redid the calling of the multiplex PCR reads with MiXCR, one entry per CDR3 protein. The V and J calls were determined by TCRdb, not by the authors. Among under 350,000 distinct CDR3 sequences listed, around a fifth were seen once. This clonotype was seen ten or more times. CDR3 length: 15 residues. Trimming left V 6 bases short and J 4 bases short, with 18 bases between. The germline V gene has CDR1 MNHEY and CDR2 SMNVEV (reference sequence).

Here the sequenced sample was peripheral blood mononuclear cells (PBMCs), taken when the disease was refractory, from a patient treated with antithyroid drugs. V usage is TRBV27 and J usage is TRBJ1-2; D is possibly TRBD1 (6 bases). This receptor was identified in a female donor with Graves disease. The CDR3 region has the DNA TGTGCCAGCAGCCTACGGGAGACAGGAACCTATGGCTACACCTTC. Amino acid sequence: CASSLRETGTYGYTF.